Below are 15 T cell receptor beta chains sequenced from a single sample in a study of OX40 agonist ivuxolimab in advanced cancers. Data came from immunoSEQ multiplex PCR; TCRdb stores just in-frame clones and leaves some out. The sample consists of 55,000 to 70,000 clones, approximately 90% of them appearing once. Here the sequenced sample was CD4+ or CD8+ T cells sorted from blood, taken in a trial of the OX40 agonist ivuxolimab. These receptors all stem from an adult with an advanced solid tumor such as melanoma, head and neck, liver or kidney cancer.

The genes are TRBV28 and TRBJ1-1; D is ambiguous. CDR3 size: 11 residues. CDR1 and CDR2 (germline): MDHEN, SYDVKM. Between the trimmed V and J ends, which lost 4 bases and 7 bases, there was a span of 7 bases. CDR3 coding DNA: TGTGCCAGCAGTTCATTATTTGAAGCTTTCTTT. The encoded protein is CASSSLFEAFF.

This clone appeared a single time. This chain uses TRBV2 with TRBJ2-1; 7 positions agree with TRBD2. In germline, CDR1 is SNHLY, CDR2 FYNNEI. There are 15 residues in the CDR3. The V gene end was trimmed by 2 bases and the J gene end by 3 bases; junction bases not matched to a gene: 4. The CDR3 sequence: CASSEQASGYNEQFF. In DNA form, the CDR3 reads TGTGCCAGCAGTGAACAGGCTAGCGGCTACAATGAGCAGTTCTTC. The full variable domain, completed using reference TRBV2 and TRBJ2-1, is EPEVTQTPSHQVTQMGQEVILRCVPISNHLYFYWYRQILGQKVEFLVSFYNNEISEKSEIFDDQFSVERPDGSNFTLKIRSTKLEDSAMYFCASSEQASGYNEQFFGPGTRLTVL.

This clone was seen a few times. This chain uses TRBV11-3 with TRBJ2-2, with D possibly called TRBD1 or TRBD2 (5 bases each). Germline assignment: CDR1 SGHNT and CDR2 YENEEA. V was shortened by 5 bases and J by 6 bases, with 16 bases between the two germline ends. The CDR3 spans 15 residues. In DNA form, the CDR3 reads TGTGCCAGCAGCCAGAGATCAGGGAGTTCCGGGGAGCTGTTTTTT. Translation gives CASSQRSGSSGELFF.

The gene calls are TRBV14 and TRBJ2-2; the D gene is possibly TRBD2 (6 bases). Trimming cost V 4 bases and J 5 bases, with 11 bases left between them. Germline loops: CDR1 SGHDN, CDR2 FVKESK. The CDR3 loop spans 14 amino acids. In DNA form, the CDR3 reads TGTGCCAGCAGCCGAGGGACTGCAACCGGGGAGCTGTTTTTT. Its translation is CASSRGTATGELFF.

The V and J genes are TRBV7-8 and TRBJ1-6, with 11 bases matching TRBD1. Germline loops: CDR1 SGHVS, CDR2 FQNEAQ. Trimming cost V 5 bases and J 10 bases; bases outside gene matches: 7. This CDR3 has 15 residues. The CDR3 coding sequence is TGTGCCAGCAGCGCTGGACAGGGGGCGCAATCACCCCTCCACTTT. It codes for CASSAGQGAQSPLHF. The entire variable domain, with the rest obtained from reference TRBV7-8 and TRBJ1-6, is as follows: GAGVSQSPRYKVAKRGQDVALRCDPISGHVSLFWYQQALGQGPEFLTYFQNEAQLDKSGLPSDRFFAERPEGSVSTLKIQRTQQEDSAVYLCASSAGQGAQSPLHFGNGTRLTVT.

V is TRBV19 and J is TRBJ2-7; D gene unclear. Per germline, CDR1 LNHDA and CDR2 SQIVND (reference sequence). The V and J ends lost 1 base and 3 bases respectively, with 13 bases between them. This CDR3 spans 15 amino acids. CDR3 protein: CASSIALVGIYEQYF. The CDR3 bases are TGTGCCAGTAGTATAGCCCTAGTTGGCATCTACGAGCAGTACTTC.

The chain links TRBV10-3 to TRBJ2-4, with 10 bases that match TRBD1. This CDR3 has 18 residues. The V and J ends lost 6 bases and 2 bases, in that order; junction bases with no gene match: 13. The germline gives CDR1 ENHRY, CDR2 SYGVKD. As DNA, the CDR3 is TGTGCCATCAGCTCCGATCCGGGACAGGGGAGTTCCAAAAACATTCAGTACTTC. Encoded protein: CAISSDPGQGSSKNIQYF.

The chain recombines TRBV7-2 with TRBJ2-1; TRBD2 might be the D (6 bases). The CDR3 contains 15 residues. The V gene's germline CDR1 is SGHTA and CDR2 FQGNSA. Trimming shortened V by 5 bases and J by 7 bases, and 18 bases separated the two germline ends. The CDR3 here is CASSALAPPGNEQFF. In DNA, the CDR3 is TGTGCCAGCAGCGCCCTAGCGCCACCCGGAAATGAGCAGTTCTTC. Filled out from reference TRBV7-2 and TRBJ2-1, the complete variable domain reads GAGVSQSPSNKVTEKGKDVELRCDPISGHTALYWYRQSLGQGLEFLIYFQGNSAPDKSGLPSDRFSAERTGGSVSTLTIQRTQQEDSAVYLCASSALAPPGNEQFFGPGTRLTVL.

The chain recombines TRBV7-8 with TRBJ1-2; no clear D. Trimming removed 3 bases at V and 8 bases at J, with 16 bases between. CDR3 length: 14 residues. Germline V gives CDR1 SGHVS, CDR2 FQNEAQ. The CDR3 coding sequence is TGTGCCAGCAGCTTGGCTCCTGCGGTTAGCGGCTACACCTTC. This encodes CASSLAPAVSGYTF.

This clone came up once. The genes are TRBV11-1 and TRBJ1-1, with D possibly being TRBD1 (6 bases). Germline V gene lookup returns CDR1 SGHAT and CDR2 FQDESV (reference sequence). The CDR3 has 15 residues. V dropped 5 bases and J dropped 1 base, with 14 bases sitting between them. CDR3 DNA: TGTGCCAGCAGCCGCCTGACAGGACAGAACACTGAAGCTTTCTTT. This gives the protein CASSRLTGQNTEAFF.

The chain joins TRBV7-2 to TRBJ2-7, with 10 bases fitting TRBD2. Germline values: CDR1 SGHTA, CDR2 FQGNSA. This CDR3 has 14 residues. Unmatched junction bases numbered 5, after V lost 0 bases and J lost 9 bases. The CDR3 bases are TGTGCCAGCAGCTTAGCAGCGGGAGGGTGGGGGCAGTACTTC. Translating it yields CASSLAAGGWGQYF.

The chain recombines TRBV19 with TRBJ2-1; 10 nucleotides align to TRBD2. Looked up from germline, CDR1 is LNHDA and CDR2 is SQIVND (reference sequence). With V trimmed by 5 bases and J by 4 bases, 8 bases remained unmatched. This CDR3 is 16 amino acids long. CDR3: CASSPQGAGGYNEQFF. In DNA, the CDR3 is TGTGCCAGTAGTCCCCAGGGAGCGGGGGGGTACAATGAGCAGTTCTTC.

The chain employs TRBV6-6 and TRBJ2-5; 7 bases are shared with TRBD1. This CDR3 contains 11 residues. Germline V gives CDR1 MNHNY, CDR2 SVGAGI (reference sequence). The CDR3 DNA follows: TGTGCAACAACCAGGGGGGAGACCCAGTACTTC. This gives the protein CATTRGETQYF.

V and J are TRBV18 and TRBJ2-7; 8 bases map to TRBD1. V was clipped by 3 bases and J by 0 bases; unmatched bases: 4. CDR1 is KGHSH and CDR2 is LQKENI in the germline V gene. The CDR3 runs to 15 residues. CDR3 sequence: CASSPGTGSSYEQYF. The CDR3 nucleotides are TGTGCCAGCTCACCCGGGACAGGCTCCTCCTACGAGCAGTACTTC.

This clone was detected only once. The V gene is TRBV7-2, the J gene TRBJ2-3, with TRBD2 matching 8 bases. CDR1 and CDR2 from the germline V gene are SGHTA and FQGNSA. The trim removed 5 bases at V and 4 bases at J, leaving 5 bases unmatched. CDR3 size: 14 residues. The CDR3 sequence is CASSLNGGADTQYF. CDR3 DNA sequence: TGTGCCAGCAGCCTGAACGGGGGGGCAGATACGCAGTATTTT.